The 4 T cell receptor beta chains below were found in one sample sequenced in a study of early T cells in non-severe SARS-CoV-2 infection listed by TCRdb under 2021. Receptors were amplified or captured by 5' RACE. Sequenced using a NextSeq 500. TCRdb applied fastp at Q25 and MiXCR to the public reads, then kept only in-frame beta chains. For every CDR3 protein sequence, its rows merge into one entry that carries the most common genes and DNA. In this sample the table shows 24,000 or so distinct CDR3 sequences, around 5.1% of which occur a single time. The ten largest clones take up around 2.5% of the sample. Sequencing used whole blood. Receptor source: an adult who was a healthcare worker with PCR-confirmed SARS-CoV-2 infection or an uninfected control (not recorded which).

This clonotype was detected ten times or more. The CDR3, as DNA: TGTGCCAGCAGCCCTGGACTATACGGAACCGGGGAGCTGTTTTTT. Protein product: CASSPGLYGTGELFF. V gene TRBV12-3 or TRBV12-4 combines with J gene TRBJ2-2, with D possibly matching TRBD2 (6 bases). V was trimmed by 6 bases and J by 5 bases, leaving 16 bases between them. CDR3 size: 15 residues.

The table lists this clonotype with many counts. This chain uses TRBV5-4 with TRBJ1-5, with D uncertain. CDR1 is SGHNT and CDR2 is YYREEE in the germline V gene (reference sequence). The V and J ends lost 0 bases and 4 bases respectively, with 5 bases between them. CDR3 length: 13 amino acids. The CDR3 DNA reads as TGTGCCAGCAGCTTGGACCGAAATCAGCCCCAGCATTTT. Amino acid sequence: CASSLDRNQPQHF. Full variable domain (outside the CDR3, taken from reference TRBV5-4 and TRBJ1-5): ETGVTQSPTHLIKTRGQQVTLRCSSQSGHNTVSWYQQALGQGPQFIFQYYREEENGRGNFPPRFSGLQFPNYSSELNVNALELDDSALYLCASSLDRNQPQHFGDGTRLSIL.

The chain joins TRBV6-5 to TRBJ1-1; D perhaps matches TRBD1 (6 bases). Trimming stripped 3 bases from V and 2 bases from J, with 10 bases between. Germline V CDR1 and CDR2: MNHEY, SVGAGI. The CDR3 has 14 amino acids. CDR3 protein: CASSYGTPNTEAFF. DNA for the CDR3: TGTGCCAGCAGTTATGGGACACCAAACACTGAAGCTTTCTTT.

This clonotype was observed many times. This sequence joins TRBV29-1 and TRBJ2-7; D is perhaps TRBD2 (5 bases). CDR1 is SQVTM and CDR2 is ANQGSEA in the germline V gene. Between the trimmed V and J ends, which lost 0 bases and 4 bases, there was a span of 7 bases. The CDR3 length is 12 residues. CDR3 DNA: TGCAGCGTTGAAGATGGAGGATACGAGCAGTACTTC. It codes for CSVEDGGYEQYF.